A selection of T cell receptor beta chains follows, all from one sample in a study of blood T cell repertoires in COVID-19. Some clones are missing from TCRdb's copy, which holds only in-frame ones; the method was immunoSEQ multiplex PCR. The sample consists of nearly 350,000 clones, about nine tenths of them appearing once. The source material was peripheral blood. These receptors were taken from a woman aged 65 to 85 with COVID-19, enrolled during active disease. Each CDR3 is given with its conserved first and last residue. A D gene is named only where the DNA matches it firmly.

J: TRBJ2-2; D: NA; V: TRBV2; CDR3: CASSAPGGELFF; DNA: TGTGCCAGCAGTGCCCCGGGCGGGGAGCTGTTTTTT
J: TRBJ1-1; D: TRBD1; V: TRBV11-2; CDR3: CASTRQGANTEAFF; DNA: TGTGCCAGCACCAGACAGGGGGCGAACACTGAAGCTTTCTTT
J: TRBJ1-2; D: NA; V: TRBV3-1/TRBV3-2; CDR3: CASSQAALQGSDGYTF; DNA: TGTGCCAGCAGCCAGGCTGCCCTTCAGGGGAGCGATGGCTACACCTTC
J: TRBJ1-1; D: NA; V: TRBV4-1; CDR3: CASSQFTGTEAFF; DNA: TGCGCCAGCAGCCAATTCACGGGCACTGAAGCTTTCTTT
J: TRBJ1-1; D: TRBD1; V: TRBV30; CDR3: CAWSVRDRGRRTEAFF; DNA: TGTGCCTGGAGTGTCAGGGACAGGGGGCGCAGAACTGAAGCTTTCTTT
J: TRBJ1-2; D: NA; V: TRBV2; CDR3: CASSRGGYGYTF; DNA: TGTGCCAGCAGCCGGGGTGGATATGGCTACACCTTC
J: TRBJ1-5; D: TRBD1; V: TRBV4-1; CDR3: CASSPSPMTGVNQPQHF; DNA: TGCGCCAGCAGCCCCTCCCCGATGACAGGGGTCAATCAGCCCCAGCATTTT
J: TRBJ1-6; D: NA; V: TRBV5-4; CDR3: CASSLEAGVNSPLHF; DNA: TGTGCCAGCAGCTTGGAGGCAGGGGTTAATTCACCCCTCCACTTT
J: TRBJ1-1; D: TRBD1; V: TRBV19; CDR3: CATVDREGTEAFF; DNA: TGTGCCACCGTGGACAGGGAGGGCACTGAAGCTTTCTTT
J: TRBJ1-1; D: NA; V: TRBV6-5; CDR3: CASSYSRWGDTEAFF; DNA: TGTGCCAGCAGTTACTCGAGATGGGGGGACACTGAAGCTTTCTTT
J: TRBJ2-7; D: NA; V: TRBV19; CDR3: CASRSLSGTYEQYF; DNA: TGTGCCAGTAGGTCCTTGAGCGGCACCTACGAGCAGTACTTC
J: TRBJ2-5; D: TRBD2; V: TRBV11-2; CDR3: CASSLNGGGAETQYF; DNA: TGTGCCAGCAGCTTAAACGGGGGGGGCGCAGAGACCCAGTACTTC
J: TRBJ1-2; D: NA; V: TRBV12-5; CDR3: CASGLDSSLYGYTF; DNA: TGTGCTAGTGGCCTCGACAGTAGCCTCTATGGCTACACCTTC
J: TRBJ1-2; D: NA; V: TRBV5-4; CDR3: CASSLGAFLSGYTF; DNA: TGTGCCAGCAGCTTAGGGGCGTTTTTGTCAGGCTACACCTTC
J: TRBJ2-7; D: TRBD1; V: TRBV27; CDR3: CASSFTGTGDYEQYF; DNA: TGTGCCAGCAGTTTCACCGGGACAGGAGACTACGAGCAGTACTTC
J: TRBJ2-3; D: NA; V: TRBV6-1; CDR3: CASSDRNPDSGQYF; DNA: TGTGCCAGCAGTGACCGGAACCCGGACTCCGGGCAGTATTTT
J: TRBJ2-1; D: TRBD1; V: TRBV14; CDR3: CASSQGRRTGIYNEQFF; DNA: TGTGCCAGCAGCCAAGGGAGAAGGACAGGGATTTACAATGAGCAGTTCTTC
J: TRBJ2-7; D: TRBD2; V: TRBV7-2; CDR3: CASRYERGPSYEQYF; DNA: TGTGCCAGCAGGTATGAGCGGGGGCCCTCCTACGAGCAGTACTTC
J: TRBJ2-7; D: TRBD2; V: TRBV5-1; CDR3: CASSWGGSSYEQYF; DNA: TGCGCCAGCAGCTGGGGGGGTAGCTCCTACGAGCAGTACTTC
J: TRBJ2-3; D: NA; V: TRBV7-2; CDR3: CASSPRVEGDTQYF; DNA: TGTGCCAGCAGCCCACGGGTAGAGGGAGATACGCAGTATTTT
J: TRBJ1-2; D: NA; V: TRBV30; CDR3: CAWSPYQGLGYTF; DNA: TGTGCCTGGAGCCCCTACCAGGGTTTGGGCTACACCTTC
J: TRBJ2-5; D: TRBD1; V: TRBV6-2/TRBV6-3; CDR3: CASSYLFGRGPRQETQYF; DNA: TGTGCCAGCAGTTATTTGTTCGGCAGGGGGCCCCGGCAAGAGACCCAGTACTTC
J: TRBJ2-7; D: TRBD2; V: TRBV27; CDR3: CASSPQAGGSYEQYF; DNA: TGTGCCAGCAGCCCCCAAGCGGGGGGCTCCTACGAGCAGTACTTC
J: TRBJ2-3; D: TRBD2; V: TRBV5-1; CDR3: CASRKGLAVTDTQYF; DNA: TGCGCCAGCAGGAAGGGACTAGCGGTCACAGATACGCAGTATTTT
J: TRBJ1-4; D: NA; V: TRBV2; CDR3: CASESRANEKLFF; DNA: TGTGCCAGCGAGAGCCGGGCTAATGAAAAACTGTTTTTT
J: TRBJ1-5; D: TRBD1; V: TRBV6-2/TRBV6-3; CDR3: CASSHGTGLLPQHF; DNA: TGTGCCAGCAGCCACGGGACAGGTCTCTTGCCCCAGCATTTT
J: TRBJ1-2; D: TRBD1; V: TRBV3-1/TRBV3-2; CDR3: CASSRGALPGQSNYGYTF; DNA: TGTGCCAGCAGCCGCGGCGCCCTACCGGGACAGTCAAACTATGGCTACACCTTC
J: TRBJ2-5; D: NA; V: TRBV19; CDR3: CASSRAGIQETQYF; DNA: TGTGCCAGTAGTAGGGCGGGAATTCAAGAGACCCAGTACTTC
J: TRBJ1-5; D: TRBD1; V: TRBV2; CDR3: CASSEWAGGQPQHF; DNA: TGTGCCAGCAGTGAATGGGCAGGGGGGCAGCCCCAGCATTTT